This entry is about one TCR beta chain. Its specificity is not known. The sample belongs to a study of cytomegalovirus exposure and HLA in healthy donors. Study-level findings and limits: Researchers reported in a later analysis that common viral pathogens appeared linked to several top clusters. In an earlier analysis, most TCR beta V segments were productive about 87% or about 30% of the time.

The PCR made use of 60 Vbeta and 13 Jbeta primers. Data came from immunoSEQ multiplex PCR; TCRdb stores just in-frame clones and leaves some out. The sample carries tens of thousands of clones, around four fifths recorded once. Per germline, CDR1 SGHDN and CDR2 FVKESK. This CDR3 contains 18 residues. J lost 4 bases, V lost 4 bases, and 14 bases had no gene match. The sequenced material came from PBMCs. V gene TRBV14 combines with J gene TRBJ1-3, with 9 bases that match TRBD1. This clonotype was obtained from a young man in good health and CMV-seronegative. CDR3 DNA sequence: TGTGCCAGCAGCCCCTTGGGACAGGGAGGAGATCGCGGAAACACCATATATTTT. Its translation is CASSPLGQGGDRGNTIYF.